This note documents a single T cell receptor (beta chain) sequence. Its antigen target is currently unknown. Per-base qualities were not stored, and no clone one base away is much larger. Library preparation was by the immunoSEQ multiplex PCR assay. TCRdb re-hosts the immuneACCESS table, in-frame sequences only. Its copies lack some clones; in the studies checked, an unresolved V gene accounts for under half of them, and the cause for the rest is not known. The sample profile shows around 130,000 clones; around nine tenths of them were found once. About 12% of the sample is held by the ten biggest clonotypes. This entry comes from a study of control samples from healthy donors and cancer patients (dated by TCRdb to 2019 to 2021). Spanning cysteine to phenylalanine, the CDR3 consists of 13 amino acids. CDR3 DNA is the only sequence kept; it has 39 bases, read in frame from the first base. Trimming costs V 0 bases and J 5 bases, and their ends lie 7 bases apart.

The chain joins TRBV12-3 or TRBV12-4 to TRBJ1-2, with no reliable assignment of the D segment. Sequenced: blood. The origin of this receptor is a man aged 25 to 40 in good health. The CDR3 has the sequence CASSLAMVYGYTF. In nucleotide form, the sequence is TGTGCCAGCAGTTTAGCGATGGTTTATGGCTACACCTTC.